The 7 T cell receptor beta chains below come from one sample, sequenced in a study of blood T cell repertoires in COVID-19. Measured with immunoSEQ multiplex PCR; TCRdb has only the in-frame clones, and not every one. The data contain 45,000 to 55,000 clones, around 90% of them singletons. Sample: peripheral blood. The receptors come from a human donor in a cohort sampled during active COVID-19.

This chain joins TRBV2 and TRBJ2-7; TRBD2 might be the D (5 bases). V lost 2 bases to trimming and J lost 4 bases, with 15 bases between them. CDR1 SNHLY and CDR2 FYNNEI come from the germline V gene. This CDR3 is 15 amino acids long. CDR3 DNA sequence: TGTGCCAGCAGTGAATTCAAATTTAGAGGGTACGAGCAGTACTTC. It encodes CASSEFKFRGYEQYF.

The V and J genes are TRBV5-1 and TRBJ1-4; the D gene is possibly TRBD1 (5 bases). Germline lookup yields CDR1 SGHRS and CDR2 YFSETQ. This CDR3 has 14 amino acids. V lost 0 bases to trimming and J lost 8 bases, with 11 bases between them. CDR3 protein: CASSLDTGEEKLFF. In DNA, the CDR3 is TGCGCCAGCAGCTTGGACACGGGGGAGGAAAAACTGTTTTTT.

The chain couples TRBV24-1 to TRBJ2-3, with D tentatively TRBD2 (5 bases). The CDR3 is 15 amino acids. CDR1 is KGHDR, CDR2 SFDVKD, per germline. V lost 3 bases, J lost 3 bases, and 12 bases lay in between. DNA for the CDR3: TGTGCCACCAGTGATACGGGAAGAGGGACAGATACGCAGTATTTT. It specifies CATSDTGRGTDTQYF.

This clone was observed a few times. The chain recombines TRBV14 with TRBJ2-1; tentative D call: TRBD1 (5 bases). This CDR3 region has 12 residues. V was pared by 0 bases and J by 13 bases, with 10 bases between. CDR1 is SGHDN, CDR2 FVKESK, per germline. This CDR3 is CASSQDAGYQFF. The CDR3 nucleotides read TGTGCCAGCAGCCAAGATGCAGGGTATCAGTTCTTC.

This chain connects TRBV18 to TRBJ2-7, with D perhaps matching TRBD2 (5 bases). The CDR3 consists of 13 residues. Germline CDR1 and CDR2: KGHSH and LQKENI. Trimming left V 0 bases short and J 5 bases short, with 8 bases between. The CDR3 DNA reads TGTGCCAGCTCACCACCGTCCGGGAACGAGCAGTACTTC. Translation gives CASSPPSGNEQYF.

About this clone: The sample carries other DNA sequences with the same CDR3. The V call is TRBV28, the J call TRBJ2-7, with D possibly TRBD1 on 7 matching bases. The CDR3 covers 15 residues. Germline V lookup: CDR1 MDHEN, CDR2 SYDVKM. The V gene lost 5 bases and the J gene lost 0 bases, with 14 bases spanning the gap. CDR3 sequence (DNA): TGTGCCAGCAGTACGACAGGGAGGAGCTCCTACGAGCAGTACTTC. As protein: CASSTTGRSSYEQYF.

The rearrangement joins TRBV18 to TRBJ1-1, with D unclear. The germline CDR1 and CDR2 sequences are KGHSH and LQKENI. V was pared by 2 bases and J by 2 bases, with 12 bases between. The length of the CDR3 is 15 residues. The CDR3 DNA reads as TGTGCCAGCTCACCAATTTTTGCAGATAACACTGAAGCTTTCTTT. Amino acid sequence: CASSPIFADNTEAFF.